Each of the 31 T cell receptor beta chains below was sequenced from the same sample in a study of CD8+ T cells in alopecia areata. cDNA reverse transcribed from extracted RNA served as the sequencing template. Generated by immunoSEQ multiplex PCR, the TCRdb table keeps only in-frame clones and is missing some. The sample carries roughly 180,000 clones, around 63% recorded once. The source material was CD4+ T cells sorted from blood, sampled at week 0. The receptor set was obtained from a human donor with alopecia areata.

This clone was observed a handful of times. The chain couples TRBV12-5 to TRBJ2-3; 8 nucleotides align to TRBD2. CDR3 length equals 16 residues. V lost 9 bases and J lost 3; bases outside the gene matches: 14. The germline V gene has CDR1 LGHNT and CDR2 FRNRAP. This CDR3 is CASGAGSSGETDTQYF. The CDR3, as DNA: TGTGCTAGCGGGGCGGGGAGTAGCGGGGAGACAGATACGCAGTATTTT.

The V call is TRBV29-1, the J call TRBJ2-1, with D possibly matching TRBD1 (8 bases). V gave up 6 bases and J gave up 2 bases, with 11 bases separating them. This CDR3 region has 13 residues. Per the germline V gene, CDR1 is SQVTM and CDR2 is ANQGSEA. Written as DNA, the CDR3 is TGCAGCGTACAGGGGGGGGCCTACAATGAGCAGTTCTTC. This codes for CSVQGGAYNEQFF.

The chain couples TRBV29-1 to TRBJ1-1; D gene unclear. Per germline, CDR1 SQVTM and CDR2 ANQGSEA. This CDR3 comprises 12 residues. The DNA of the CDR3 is TGCAGTTCAATTAACGTGAACACTGAAGCTTTCTTT. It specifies CSSINVNTEAFF. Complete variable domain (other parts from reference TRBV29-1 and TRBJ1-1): SAVISQKPSRDICQRGTSLTIQCQVDSQVTMMFWYRQQPGQSLTLIATANQGSEATYESGFVIDKFPISRPNLTFSTLTVSNMSPEDSSIYLCSSINVNTEAFFGQGTRLTVV.

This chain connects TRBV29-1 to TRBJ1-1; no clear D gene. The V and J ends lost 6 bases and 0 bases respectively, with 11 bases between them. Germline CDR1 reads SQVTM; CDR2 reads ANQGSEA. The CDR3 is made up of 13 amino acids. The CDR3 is CSVSTLMNTEAFF. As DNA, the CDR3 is TGCAGCGTCTCTACCCTCATGAACACTGAAGCTTTCTTT. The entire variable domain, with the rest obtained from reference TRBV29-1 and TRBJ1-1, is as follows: SAVISQKPSRDICQRGTSLTIQCQVDSQVTMMFWYRQQPGQSLTLIATANQGSEATYESGFVIDKFPISRPNLTFSTLTVSNMSPEDSSIYLCSVSTLMNTEAFFGQGTRLTVV.

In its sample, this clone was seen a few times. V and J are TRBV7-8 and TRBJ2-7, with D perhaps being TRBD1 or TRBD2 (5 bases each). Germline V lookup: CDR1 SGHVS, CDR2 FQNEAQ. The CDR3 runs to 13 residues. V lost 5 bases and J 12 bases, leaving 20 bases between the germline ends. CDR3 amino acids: CASSDFGTVTRYF. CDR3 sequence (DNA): TGTGCCAGCAGCGATTTCGGGACCGTCACGCGGTACTTC.

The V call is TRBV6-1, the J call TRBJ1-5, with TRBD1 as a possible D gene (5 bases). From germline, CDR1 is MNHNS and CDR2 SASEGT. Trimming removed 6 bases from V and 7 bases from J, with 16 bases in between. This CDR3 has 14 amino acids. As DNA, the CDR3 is TGTGCCAGCAGAGCAGGGTCGTGGGGACAGCCCCAGCATTTT. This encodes CASRAGSWGQPQHF.

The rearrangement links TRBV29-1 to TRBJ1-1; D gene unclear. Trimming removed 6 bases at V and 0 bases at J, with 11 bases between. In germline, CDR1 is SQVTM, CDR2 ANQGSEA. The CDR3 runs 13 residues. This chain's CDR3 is CSVTRPLNTEAFF. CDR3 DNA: TGCAGCGTGACGCGGCCCTTGAACACTGAAGCTTTCTTT.

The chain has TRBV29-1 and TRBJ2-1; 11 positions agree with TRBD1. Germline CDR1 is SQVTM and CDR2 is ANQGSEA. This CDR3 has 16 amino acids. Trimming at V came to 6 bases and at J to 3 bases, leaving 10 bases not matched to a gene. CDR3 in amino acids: CSVLEGTGGIYNEQFF. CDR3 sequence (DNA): TGCAGCGTCCTCGAGGGGACAGGGGGGATCTACAATGAGCAGTTCTTC.

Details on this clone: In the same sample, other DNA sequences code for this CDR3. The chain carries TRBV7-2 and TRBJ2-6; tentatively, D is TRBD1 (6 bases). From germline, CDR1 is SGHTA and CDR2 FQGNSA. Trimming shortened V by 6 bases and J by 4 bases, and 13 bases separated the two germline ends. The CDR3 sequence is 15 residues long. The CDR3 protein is CASSPTGTGANVLTF. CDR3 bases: TGTGCCAGCAGTCCGACAGGTACCGGGGCCAACGTCCTGACTTTC.

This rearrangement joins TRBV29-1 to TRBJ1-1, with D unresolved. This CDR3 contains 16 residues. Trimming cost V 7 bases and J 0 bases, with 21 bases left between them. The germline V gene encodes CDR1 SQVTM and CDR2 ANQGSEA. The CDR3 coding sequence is TGCAGCGCAGACCGGACCGACAAACCCATGAACACTGAAGCTTTCTTT. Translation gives CSADRTDKPMNTEAFF.

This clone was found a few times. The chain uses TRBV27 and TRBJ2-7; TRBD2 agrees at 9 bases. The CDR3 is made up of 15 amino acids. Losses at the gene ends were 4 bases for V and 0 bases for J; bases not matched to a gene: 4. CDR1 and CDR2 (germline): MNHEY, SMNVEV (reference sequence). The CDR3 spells CASSYLAGSSYEQYF. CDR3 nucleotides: TGTGCCAGCAGTTACCTAGCGGGAAGCTCCTACGAGCAGTACTTC.

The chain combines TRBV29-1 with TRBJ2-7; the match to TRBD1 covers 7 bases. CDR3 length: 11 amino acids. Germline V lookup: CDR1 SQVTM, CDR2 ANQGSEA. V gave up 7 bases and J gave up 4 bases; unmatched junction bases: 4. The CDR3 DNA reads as TGCAGCGGGAGACAGGGTTACGAGCAGTACTTC. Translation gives CSGRQGYEQYF.

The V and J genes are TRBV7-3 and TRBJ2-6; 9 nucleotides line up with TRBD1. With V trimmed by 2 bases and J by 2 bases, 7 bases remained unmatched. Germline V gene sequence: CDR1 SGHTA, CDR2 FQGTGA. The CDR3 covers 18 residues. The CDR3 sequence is CASSLVGTGKAGANVLTF. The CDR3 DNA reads TGTGCCAGCAGCTTAGTCGGGACAGGGAAAGCTGGGGCCAACGTCCTGACTTTC.

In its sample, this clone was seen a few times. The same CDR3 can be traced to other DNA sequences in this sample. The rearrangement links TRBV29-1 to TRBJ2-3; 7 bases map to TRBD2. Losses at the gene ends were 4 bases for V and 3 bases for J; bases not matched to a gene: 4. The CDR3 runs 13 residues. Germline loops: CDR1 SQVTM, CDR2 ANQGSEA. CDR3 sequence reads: CSVGTRNTDTQYF. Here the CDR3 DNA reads TGCAGCGTTGGGACTAGAAATACAGATACGCAGTATTTT.

CDR3 in amino acids: CASSLGSSGVYEQYF. For the CDR3, the DNA is TGTGCCAGCAGCTTAGGGTCTAGCGGGGTTTACGAGCAGTACTTC. The chain has TRBV11-2 and TRBJ2-7; 9 bases agree with TRBD2. The germline gives CDR1 SGHAT, CDR2 FQNNGV. CDR3 size: 15 residues. The V segment lost 1 base and the J segment 4 bases; nucleotides outside the gene matches: 5.

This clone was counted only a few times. The CDR3 DNA is TGCGCCAGCAGCAGAGACAGGACGTTTCAAGAGACCCAGTACTTC. This sequence encodes CASSRDRTFQETQYF. The rearrangement joins TRBV5-1 to TRBJ2-5, with a weak D call TRBD1 (6 bases). The V gene lost 4 bases and the J gene lost 2 bases, with 15 bases spanning the gap. Looked up from germline, CDR1 is SGHRS and CDR2 is YFSETQ. This CDR3 has 15 residues. Together with reference TRBV5-1 and TRBJ2-5, the CDR3 gives the full variable domain: KAGVTQTPRYLIKTRGQQVTLSCSPISGHRSVSWYQQTPGQGLQFLFEYFSETQRNKGNFPGRFSGRQFSNSRSEMNVSTLELGDSALYLCASSRDRTFQETQYFGPGTRLLVL.

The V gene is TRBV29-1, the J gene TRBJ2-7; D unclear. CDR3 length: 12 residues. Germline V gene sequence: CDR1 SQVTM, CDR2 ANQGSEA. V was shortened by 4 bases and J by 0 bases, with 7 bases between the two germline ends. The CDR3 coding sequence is TGCAGCGTTGGAGAGAGCTCCTACGAGCAGTACTTC. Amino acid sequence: CSVGESSYEQYF.

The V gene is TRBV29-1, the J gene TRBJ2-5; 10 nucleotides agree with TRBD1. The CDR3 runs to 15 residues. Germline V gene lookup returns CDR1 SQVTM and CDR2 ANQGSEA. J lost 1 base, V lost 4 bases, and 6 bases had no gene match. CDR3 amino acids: CSVGGGTGAQETQYF. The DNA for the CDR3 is TGCAGCGTTGGCGGGGGGACAGGGGCCCAAGAGACCCAGTACTTC.

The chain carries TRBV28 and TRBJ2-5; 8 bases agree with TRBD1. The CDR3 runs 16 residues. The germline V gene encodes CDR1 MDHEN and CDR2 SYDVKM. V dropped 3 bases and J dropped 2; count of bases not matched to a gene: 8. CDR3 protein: CASSLPKGTGQETQYF. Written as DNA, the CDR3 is TGTGCCAGCAGTTTGCCCAAGGGGACAGGTCAAGAGACCCAGTACTTC.

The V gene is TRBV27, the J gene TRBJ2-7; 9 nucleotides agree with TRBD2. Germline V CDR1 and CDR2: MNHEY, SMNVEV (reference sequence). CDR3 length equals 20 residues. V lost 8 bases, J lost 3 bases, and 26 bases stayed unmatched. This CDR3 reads CASAMRVGAGGNLRSYEQYF. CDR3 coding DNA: TGTGCCAGCGCAATGCGTGTCGGAGCGGGGGGCAACTTGCGGAGCTACGAGCAGTACTTC.

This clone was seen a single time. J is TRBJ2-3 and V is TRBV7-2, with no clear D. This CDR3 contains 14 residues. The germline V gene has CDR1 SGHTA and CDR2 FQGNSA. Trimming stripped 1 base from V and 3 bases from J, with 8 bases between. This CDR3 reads CASSLVPWTDTQYF. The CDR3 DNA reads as TGTGCCAGCAGCTTAGTCCCTTGGACAGATACGCAGTATTTT.

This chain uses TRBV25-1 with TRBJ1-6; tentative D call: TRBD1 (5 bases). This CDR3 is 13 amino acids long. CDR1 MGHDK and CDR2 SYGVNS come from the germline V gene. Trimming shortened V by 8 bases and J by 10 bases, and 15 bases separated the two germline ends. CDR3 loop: CASSPGGSSPLHF. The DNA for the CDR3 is TGTGCCAGCTCCCCGGGGGGGAGCTCACCCCTCCACTTT.

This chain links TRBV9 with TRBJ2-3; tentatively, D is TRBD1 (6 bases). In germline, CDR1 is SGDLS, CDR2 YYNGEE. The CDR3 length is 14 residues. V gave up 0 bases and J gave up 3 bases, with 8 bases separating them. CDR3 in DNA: TGTGCCAGCAGCGTAGTGCAGGGGACAGATACGCAGTATTTT. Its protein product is CASSVVQGTDTQYF.

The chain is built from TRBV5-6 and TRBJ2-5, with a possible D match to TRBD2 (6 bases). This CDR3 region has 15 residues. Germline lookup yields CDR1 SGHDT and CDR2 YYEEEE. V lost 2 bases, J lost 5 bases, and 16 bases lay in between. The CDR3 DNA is TGTGCCAGCAGCTTAGCCGGGACTCGAATTGAGACCCAGTACTTC. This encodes CASSLAGTRIETQYF.

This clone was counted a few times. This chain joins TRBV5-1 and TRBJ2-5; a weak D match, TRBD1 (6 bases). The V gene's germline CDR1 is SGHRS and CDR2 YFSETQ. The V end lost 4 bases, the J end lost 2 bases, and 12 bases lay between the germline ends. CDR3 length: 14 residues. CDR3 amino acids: CASSATRGQETQYF. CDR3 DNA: TGCGCCAGCAGCGCGACCAGGGGACAAGAGACCCAGTACTTC.

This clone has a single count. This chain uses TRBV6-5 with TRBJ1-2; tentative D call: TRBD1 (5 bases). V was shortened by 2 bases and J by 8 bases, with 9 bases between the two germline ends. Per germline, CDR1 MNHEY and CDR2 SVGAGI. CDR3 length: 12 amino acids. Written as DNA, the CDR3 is TGTGCCAGCAGTTACGTGGGGGAAGGCTACACCTTC. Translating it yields CASSYVGEGYTF.

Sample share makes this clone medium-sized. This CDR3 reads CASSMWGYTEAFF. DNA of the CDR3: TGTGCCAGTAGTATGTGGGGGTACACTGAAGCTTTCTTT. The chain combines TRBV19 with TRBJ1-1; D possibly corresponds to TRBD1 (5 bases). Germline V lookup: CDR1 LNHDA, CDR2 SQIVND (reference sequence). CDR3 length: 13 amino acids. With 3 bases removed from V and 3 bases from J, the gap between germline ends came to 8 bases.

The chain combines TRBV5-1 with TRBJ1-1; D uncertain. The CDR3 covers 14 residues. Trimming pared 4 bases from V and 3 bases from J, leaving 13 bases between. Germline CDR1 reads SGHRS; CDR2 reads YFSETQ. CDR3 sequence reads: CASSPLRPDTEAFF. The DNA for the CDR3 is TGCGCCAGCAGCCCACTCCGGCCGGACACTGAAGCTTTCTTT.

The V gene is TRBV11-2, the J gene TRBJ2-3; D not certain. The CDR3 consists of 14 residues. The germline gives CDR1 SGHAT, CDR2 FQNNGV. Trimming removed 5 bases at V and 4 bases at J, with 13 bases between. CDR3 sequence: CASSKESISDTQYF. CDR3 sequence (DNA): TGTGCCAGCAGCAAGGAGTCGATCTCAGATACGCAGTATTTT.

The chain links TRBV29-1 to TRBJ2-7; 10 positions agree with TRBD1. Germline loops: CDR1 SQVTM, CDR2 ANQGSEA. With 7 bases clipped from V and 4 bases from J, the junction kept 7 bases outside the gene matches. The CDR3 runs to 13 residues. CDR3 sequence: CSAQTGGGYEQYF. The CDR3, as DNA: TGCAGCGCCCAGACAGGGGGCGGGTACGAGCAGTACTTC.

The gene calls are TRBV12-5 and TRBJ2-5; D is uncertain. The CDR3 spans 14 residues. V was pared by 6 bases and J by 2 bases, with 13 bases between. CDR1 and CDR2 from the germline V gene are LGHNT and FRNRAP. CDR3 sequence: CASGPPGPQETQYF. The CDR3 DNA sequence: TGTGCTAGTGGGCCGCCCGGGCCACAAGAGACCCAGTACTTC.